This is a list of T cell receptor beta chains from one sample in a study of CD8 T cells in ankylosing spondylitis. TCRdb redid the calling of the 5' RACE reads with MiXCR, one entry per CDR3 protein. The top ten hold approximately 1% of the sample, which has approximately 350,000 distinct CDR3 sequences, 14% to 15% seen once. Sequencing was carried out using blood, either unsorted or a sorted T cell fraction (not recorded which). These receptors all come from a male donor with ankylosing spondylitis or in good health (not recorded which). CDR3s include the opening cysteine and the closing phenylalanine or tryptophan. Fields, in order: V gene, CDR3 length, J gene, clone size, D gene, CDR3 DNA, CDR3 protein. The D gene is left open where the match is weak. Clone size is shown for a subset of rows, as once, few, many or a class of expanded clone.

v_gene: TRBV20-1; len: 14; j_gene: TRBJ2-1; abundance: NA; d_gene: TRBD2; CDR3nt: TGCAGTGTGGAGGCGGGAGGGCTCGCCGGTGAGCAGTTCTTC; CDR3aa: CSVEAGGLAGEQFF
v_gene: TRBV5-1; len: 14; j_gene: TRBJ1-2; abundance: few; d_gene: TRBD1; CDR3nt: TGCGCCAGCAGCACAGCCGGGACAGCCTATGGCTACACCTTC; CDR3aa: CASSTAGTAYGYTF
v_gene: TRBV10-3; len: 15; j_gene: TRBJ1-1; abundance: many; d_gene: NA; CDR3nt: TGTGCCATCAGTGAGAGGGGGGCCAAGGGCACTGAAGCTTTCTTT; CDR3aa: CAISERGAKGTEAFF
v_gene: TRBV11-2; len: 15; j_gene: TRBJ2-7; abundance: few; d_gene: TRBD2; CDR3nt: TGTGCCAGCAGTACCCTAGCGGGCCTAAGGTACGAGCAGTACTTC; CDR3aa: CASSTLAGLRYEQYF
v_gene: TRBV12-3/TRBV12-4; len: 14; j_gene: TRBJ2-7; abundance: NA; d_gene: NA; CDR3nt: TGTGCCAGCAGTTTATATCGGGACTCCTACGAGCAGTACTTC; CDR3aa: CASSLYRDSYEQYF
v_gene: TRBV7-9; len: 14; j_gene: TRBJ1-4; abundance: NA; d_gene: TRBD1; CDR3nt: TGTGCCAGCAGCTACCGGACAGGGAATGAAAAACTGTTTTTT; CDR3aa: CASSYRTGNEKLFF
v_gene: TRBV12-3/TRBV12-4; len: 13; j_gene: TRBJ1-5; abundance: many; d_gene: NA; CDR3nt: TGTGCCAGCAGTTTCGCAGAGAATCAGCCCCAGCATTTT; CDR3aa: CASSFAENQPQHF
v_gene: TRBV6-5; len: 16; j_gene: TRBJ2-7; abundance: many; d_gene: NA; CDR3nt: TGTGCCAGCAGTTACTCAACGGCAGGGGTAAAGAGTGAGCAGTACTTC; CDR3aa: CASSYSTAGVKSEQYF
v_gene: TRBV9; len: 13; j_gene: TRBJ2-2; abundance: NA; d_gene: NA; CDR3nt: TGTGCCAGCAGCGTGGAGGGGGCCGGGGAGCTGTTTTTT; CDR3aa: CASSVEGAGELFF
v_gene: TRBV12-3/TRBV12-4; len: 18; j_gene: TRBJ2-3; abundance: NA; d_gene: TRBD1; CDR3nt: TGTGCCAGCAGTTTCCTCAGACCCTCGGACAGGGTCACAGATACGCAGTATTTT; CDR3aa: CASSFLRPSDRVTDTQYF
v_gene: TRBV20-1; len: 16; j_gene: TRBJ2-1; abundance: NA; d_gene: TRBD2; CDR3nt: TGCAGTGCTTGGGGTGTAGCGGGGGGGTCCTACAATGAGCAGTTCTTC; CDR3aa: CSAWGVAGGSYNEQFF
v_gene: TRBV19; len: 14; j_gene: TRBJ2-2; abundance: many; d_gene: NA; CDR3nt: TGTGCCAGTAGGGCAGGAGGGAACACCGGGGAGCTGTTTTTT; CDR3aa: CASRAGGNTGELFF
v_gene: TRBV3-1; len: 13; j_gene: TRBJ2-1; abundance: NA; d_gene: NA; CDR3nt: TGTGCCAGCAGCCAACTAGGAGTCGATGAGCAGTTCTTC; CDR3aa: CASSQLGVDEQFF
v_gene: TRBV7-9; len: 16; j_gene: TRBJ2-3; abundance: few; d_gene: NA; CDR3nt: TGTGCCAGCAGCAAAACCGCTTTGGGCCTCACAGATACGCAGTATTTT; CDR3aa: CASSKTALGLTDTQYF
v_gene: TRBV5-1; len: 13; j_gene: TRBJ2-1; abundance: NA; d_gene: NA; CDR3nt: TGCGCCAGCAGCTTGGATACGGCCAATGAGCAGTTCTTC; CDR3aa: CASSLDTANEQFF
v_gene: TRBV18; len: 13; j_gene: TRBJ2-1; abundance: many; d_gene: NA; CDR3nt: TGTGCCAGCTCACCACAGAGTTACAATGAGCAGTTCTTC; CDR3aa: CASSPQSYNEQFF
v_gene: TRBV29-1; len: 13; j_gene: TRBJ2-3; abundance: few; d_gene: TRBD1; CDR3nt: TGCAGCGTTGACAGGGGGTCTGCAGATACGCAGTATTTT; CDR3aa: CSVDRGSADTQYF
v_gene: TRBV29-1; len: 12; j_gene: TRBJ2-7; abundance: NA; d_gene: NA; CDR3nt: TGCAGCGTTGAAAACAGTCCCTACGAGCAGTACTTC; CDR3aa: CSVENSPYEQYF
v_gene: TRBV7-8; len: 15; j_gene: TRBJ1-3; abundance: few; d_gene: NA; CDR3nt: TGTGCCAGCAGCTTAAGGGTCCCCTCTGGAAACACCATATATTTT; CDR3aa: CASSLRVPSGNTIYF
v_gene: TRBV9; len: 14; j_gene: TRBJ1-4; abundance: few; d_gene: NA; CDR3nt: TGTGCCAGCAGCATTGGGTCAACTAATGAAAAACTGTTTTTT; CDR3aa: CASSIGSTNEKLFF
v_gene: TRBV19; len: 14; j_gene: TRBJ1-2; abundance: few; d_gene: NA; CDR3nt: TGTGCCAGTAGTACCAGGGCCCGGACGGATGGCTACACCTTC; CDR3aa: CASSTRARTDGYTF
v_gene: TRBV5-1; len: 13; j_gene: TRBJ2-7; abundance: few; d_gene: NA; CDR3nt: TGCGCCAGCAGCTTGGGAGTTTCGGGCGAGCAGTACTTC; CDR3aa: CASSLGVSGEQYF
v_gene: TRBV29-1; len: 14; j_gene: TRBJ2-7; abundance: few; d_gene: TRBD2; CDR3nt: TGCAGCGTTTCGCCCGGGACTAGCGGCTACGAGCAGTACTTC; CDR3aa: CSVSPGTSGYEQYF
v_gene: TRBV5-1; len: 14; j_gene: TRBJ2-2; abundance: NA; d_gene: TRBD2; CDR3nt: TGCGCCAGCAGCCCCGGGGAGGGCACCGGGGAGCTGTTTTTT; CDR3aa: CASSPGEGTGELFF
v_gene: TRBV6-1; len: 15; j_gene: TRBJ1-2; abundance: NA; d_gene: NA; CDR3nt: TGTGCCAGCAGTGAACTCCTCCAGGGAGGCTATGGCTACACCTTC; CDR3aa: CASSELLQGGYGYTF
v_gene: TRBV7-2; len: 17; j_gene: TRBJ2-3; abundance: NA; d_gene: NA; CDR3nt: TGTGCCAGCAGCTTAAACTCTGGGACATCCGGGGCAGATACGCAGTATTTT; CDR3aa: CASSLNSGTSGADTQYF
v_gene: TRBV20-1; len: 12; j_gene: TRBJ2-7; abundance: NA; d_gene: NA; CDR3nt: TGCAGTGCTTACACTACAGGGTCCGAGCAGTACTTC; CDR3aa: CSAYTTGSEQYF
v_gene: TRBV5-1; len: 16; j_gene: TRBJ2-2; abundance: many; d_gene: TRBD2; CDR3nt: TGCGCCAGCAGCTTGCTAGCGGGAGAGGGCACCGGGGAGCTGTTTTTT; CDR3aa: CASSLLAGEGTGELFF
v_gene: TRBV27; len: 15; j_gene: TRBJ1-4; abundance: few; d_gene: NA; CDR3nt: TGTGCCAGCAGTTCAAACCGGGACGGTAATGAAAAACTGTTTTTT; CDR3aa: CASSSNRDGNEKLFF
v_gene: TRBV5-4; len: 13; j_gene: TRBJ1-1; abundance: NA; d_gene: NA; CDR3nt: TGTGCCAGCAGCCCCGGGGGCCACACTGAAGCTTTCTTT; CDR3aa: CASSPGGHTEAFF
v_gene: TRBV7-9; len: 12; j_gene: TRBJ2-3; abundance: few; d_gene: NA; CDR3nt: TGTGCCAGCAGCTACCGCACAAATACGCAGTATTTT; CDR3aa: CASSYRTNTQYF
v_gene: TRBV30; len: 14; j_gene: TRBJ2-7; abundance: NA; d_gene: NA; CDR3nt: TGTGCCTGGAGGGAGGGGGCGGGATTCCTCGAGCAGTACTTC; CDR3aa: CAWREGAGFLEQYF
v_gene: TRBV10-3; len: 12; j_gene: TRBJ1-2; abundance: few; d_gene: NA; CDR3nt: TGTGCCATCACACCGGGCGAGGGCGGCTACACCTTC; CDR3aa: CAITPGEGGYTF
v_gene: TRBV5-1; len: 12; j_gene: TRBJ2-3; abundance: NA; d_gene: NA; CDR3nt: TGCGCCAGCAGCAAAGAGCGGTATACGCAGTATTTT; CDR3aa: CASSKERYTQYF
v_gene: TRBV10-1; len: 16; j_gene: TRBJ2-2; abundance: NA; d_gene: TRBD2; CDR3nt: TGCGCCAGCACCGACGGCGGGGGTACGAACACCGGGGAGCTGTTTTTT; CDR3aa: CASTDGGGTNTGELFF
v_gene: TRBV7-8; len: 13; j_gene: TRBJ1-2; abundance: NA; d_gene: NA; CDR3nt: TGTGCCAGCAGCTCTAACCTTAACTATGGCTACACCTTC; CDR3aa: CASSSNLNYGYTF
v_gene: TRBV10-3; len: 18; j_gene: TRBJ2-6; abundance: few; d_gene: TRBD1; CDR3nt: TGTGCCATCAGTACAACCATCCGACAGGGTGAAGGGGCCAACGTCCTGACTTTC; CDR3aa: CAISTTIRQGEGANVLTF
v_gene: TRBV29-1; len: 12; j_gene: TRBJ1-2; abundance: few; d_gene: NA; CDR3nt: TGCAGCGTTGAAATCCTTCTTGAAGGGCTCACCTTC; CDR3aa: CSVEILLEGLTF
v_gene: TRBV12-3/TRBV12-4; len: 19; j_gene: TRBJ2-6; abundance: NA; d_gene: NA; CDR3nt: TGTGCCAGCAGTTTAACCCGGGGCGTAGGTTCCTCTGGGGCCAACGTCCTGACTTTC; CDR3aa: CASSLTRGVGSSGANVLTF
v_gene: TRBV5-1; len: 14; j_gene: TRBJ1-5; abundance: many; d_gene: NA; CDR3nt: TGCGCCAGCAGCTTGGAGGGAAGCAATCAGCCCCAGCATTTT; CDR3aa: CASSLEGSNQPQHF
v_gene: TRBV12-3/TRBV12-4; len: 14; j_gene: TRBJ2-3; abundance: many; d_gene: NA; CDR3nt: TGTGCCAGCATTTCAGACTCCGCCGAACATACGCAGTATTTT; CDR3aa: CASISDSAEHTQYF
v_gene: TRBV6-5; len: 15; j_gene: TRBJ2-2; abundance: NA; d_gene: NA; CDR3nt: TGTGCCAGCAGTTACGGCAGGGGGAACACCGGGGAGCTGTTTTTT; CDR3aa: CASSYGRGNTGELFF
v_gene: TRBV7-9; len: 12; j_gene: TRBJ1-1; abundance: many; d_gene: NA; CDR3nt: TGTGCCAGCAGCTTTGTGGGCAGCGAAGCTTTCTTT; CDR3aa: CASSFVGSEAFF
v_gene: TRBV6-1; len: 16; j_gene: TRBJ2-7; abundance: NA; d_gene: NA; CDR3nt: TGTGCCAGCAGTCCAATTAGGGACCTAAACCCCTACGAGCAGTACTTC; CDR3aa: CASSPIRDLNPYEQYF
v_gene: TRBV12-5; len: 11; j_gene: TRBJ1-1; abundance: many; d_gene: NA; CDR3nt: TGTGCTAGTGTTCAGTCCGCTGAAGCTTTCTTT; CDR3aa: CASVQSAEAFF
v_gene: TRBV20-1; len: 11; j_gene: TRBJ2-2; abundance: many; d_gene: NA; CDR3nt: TGCAGTGCGGCCGGGACCGGGGAGCTGTTTTTT; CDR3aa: CSAAGTGELFF
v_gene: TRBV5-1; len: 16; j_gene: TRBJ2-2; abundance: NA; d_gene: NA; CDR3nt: TGCGCCAGCAGCGATAACACACCGGGGGCTTCCGGGGAGCTGTTTTTT; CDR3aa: CASSDNTPGASGELFF
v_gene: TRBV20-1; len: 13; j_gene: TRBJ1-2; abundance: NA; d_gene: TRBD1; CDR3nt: TGCAGTGCGGCGGACAGGGGAAACTATGGCTACACCTTC; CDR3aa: CSAADRGNYGYTF
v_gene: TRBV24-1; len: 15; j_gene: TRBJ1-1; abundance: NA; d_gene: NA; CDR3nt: TGTGCCACCCCGATGAGACAGCCAAATAACACTGAAGCTTTCTTT; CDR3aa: CATPMRQPNNTEAFF
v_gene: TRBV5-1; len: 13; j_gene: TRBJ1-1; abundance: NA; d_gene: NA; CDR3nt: TGCGCCAGCAGCGTGAGCTCGGAAGGTGAAGCTTTCTTT; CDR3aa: CASSVSSEGEAFF
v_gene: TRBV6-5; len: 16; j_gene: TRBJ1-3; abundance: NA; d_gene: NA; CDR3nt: TGTGCCAGCAGTTACGGCGGCTACAGCTCTGGAAACACCATATATTTT; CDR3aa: CASSYGGYSSGNTIYF
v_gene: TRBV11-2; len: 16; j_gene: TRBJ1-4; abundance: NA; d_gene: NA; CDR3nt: TGTGCCAGCAGCTTAGGAAGGGGCACGCGTGATGAAAAACTGTTTTTT; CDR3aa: CASSLGRGTRDEKLFF
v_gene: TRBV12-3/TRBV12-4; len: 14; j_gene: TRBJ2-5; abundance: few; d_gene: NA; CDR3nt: TGTGCCAGCACCCCTGGGGGGAACGAAGAGACCCAGTACTTC; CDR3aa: CASTPGGNEETQYF
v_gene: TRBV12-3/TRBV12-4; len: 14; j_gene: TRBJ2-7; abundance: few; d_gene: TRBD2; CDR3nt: TGTGCCAGCAGTCCTAGCGGGGGCGTTTACGAGCAGTACTTC; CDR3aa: CASSPSGGVYEQYF
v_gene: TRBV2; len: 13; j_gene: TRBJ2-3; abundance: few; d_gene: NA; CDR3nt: TGTGCCAGCAAGGGGGATTACACAGATACGCAGTATTTT; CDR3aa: CASKGDYTDTQYF
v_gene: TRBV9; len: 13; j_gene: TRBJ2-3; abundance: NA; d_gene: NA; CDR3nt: TGTGCCAGCAGCACTTCCCTAGTTACGCCGCAGTATTTT; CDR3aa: CASSTSLVTPQYF
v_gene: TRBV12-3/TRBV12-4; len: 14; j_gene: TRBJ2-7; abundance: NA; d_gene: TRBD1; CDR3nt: TGTGCCAGCAGTGCCTACAGGGGACCCTACGAGCAGTACTTC; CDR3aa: CASSAYRGPYEQYF
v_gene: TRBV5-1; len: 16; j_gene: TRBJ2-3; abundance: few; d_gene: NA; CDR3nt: TGCGCCAGCAGCTTGGGGCCGGGGATGGGGACAGATACGCAGTATTTT; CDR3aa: CASSLGPGMGTDTQYF
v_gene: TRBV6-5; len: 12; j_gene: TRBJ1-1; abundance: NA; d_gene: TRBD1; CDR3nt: TGTGCCAGCAGTTACGGACAGGCTGAAGCTTTCTTT; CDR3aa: CASSYGQAEAFF
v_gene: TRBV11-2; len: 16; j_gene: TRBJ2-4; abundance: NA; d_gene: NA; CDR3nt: TGTGCCAGCAGCTTAAGCAGTTCACTAGCCAAAAACATTCAGTACTTC; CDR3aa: CASSLSSSLAKNIQYF